The present TCR beta chain was sequenced within a study of cytomegalovirus exposure and HLA in healthy donors. The PCR ran on 60 Vbeta and 13 Jbeta primers. Using immunoSEQ multiplex PCR, the repertoire was profiled, and TCRdb retains in-frame clones only, with some absent. This repertoire includes approximately 110,000 clones. Germline CDR1 and CDR2: KGHSH and LQKENI. The CDR3 has 15 residues. V lost 2 bases and J lost 3, with 13 bases in between. The sequenced sample was PBMCs. The rearrangement joins TRBV18 to TRBJ1-2; D call uncertain. This TCR was recovered from a man aged 18 to 30 in good health and CMV-seronegative. Here the CDR3 DNA reads TGTGCCAGCTCACCAAGCGTAACGGTAGACTATGGCTACACCTTC. Its protein product is CASSPSVTVDYGYTF.